These 3 T cell receptor beta chains share one sample of origin, sequenced in a study of T-cell memory formation after mild COVID-19. TCRdb passed the 5' RACE reads through MiXCR, listing each CDR3 protein once. The table lists 250,000 or so distinct CDR3 sequences, roughly 10% of them singletons. The sample was PBMCs or a T cell subset sorted from them (not recorded which). The receptors derive from a man aged 18 to 30 who had mild COVID-19 (a few samples of this study predate the infection). Cell type and time point are not known.

This clonotype appeared a few times. The V and J genes are TRBV12-3 or TRBV12-4 and TRBJ1-1; possibly TRBD1 for D (5 bases). Trimming removed 3 bases at V and 5 bases at J, with 16 bases between. There are 15 residues in the CDR3. For the CDR3, the DNA is TGTGCCAGCAGTTTCCTGCCCGGGGCGGGTACTGAAGCTTTCTTT. As protein: CASSFLPGAGTEAFF.

The chain links TRBV20-1 to TRBJ2-1; 11 nucleotides agree with TRBD1. Germline V CDR1 and CDR2: DFQATT, SNEGSKA (reference sequence). V trimming: 7 bases; J trimming: 10 bases; junction bases outside the gene matches: 15. The CDR3 extends over 15 amino acids. CDR3 sequence: CSDPTGTGGNMEQFF. CDR3 coding DNA: TGCAGTGATCCAACCGGGACAGGGGGTAATATGGAGCAGTTCTTC.

V gene TRBV4-3 combines with J gene TRBJ2-2; D unclear. V was trimmed by 0 bases and J by 1 base, leaving 9 bases between them. The CDR3 length is 16 residues. The germline V gene encodes CDR1 LGHNA and CDR2 YSLEER. The CDR3 here is CASSQDRTGNTGELFF. CDR3 nucleotide sequence: TGCGCCAGCAGCCAAGATAGGACGGGGAACACCGGGGAGCTGTTTTTT.